There are many counts of the clone carrying this T cell receptor (beta chain). The antigen is unknown. The data stem from a study of T cells in Graves' hyperthyroidism and ophthalmopathy. Diagnostic decisions used clinical symptoms, serum thyroxine and TRAb, thyroid ultrasound and orbital computed tomography. General observations from the study: Among thyroid clonotypes expanded above 0.001, most also appeared in blood. Ophthalmopathy was separated from stable hyperthyroidism by a 13 V-J model. The model identified upcoming ophthalmopathy a median 6.5 months ahead of onset.

Germline V gives CDR1 MNHEY, CDR2 SVGAGI. The germline V and J ends were trimmed by 0 bases and 5 bases, with 7 bases remaining between them. This CDR3 contains 13 residues. Amplification of TCR beta CDR3 regions used RNA as the template. When the TCR CDR3 underwent first-round RT-PCR, the HTBI primer set was used. TCRdb fed the multiplex PCR reads into MiXCR, producing one record per CDR3 protein. The top ten clones hold around 47% of a sample with 480,000 or so distinct CDR3 sequences, approximately 49% of them seen once. The TCR comes from an adult woman with Graves' disease, either hyperthyroidism or ophthalmopathy (not recorded which). Input material: peripheral blood or thyroid tissue (not recorded which). The chain links TRBV6-5 to TRBJ1-1; D unresolved. The CDR3 coding sequence is TGTGCCAGCAGTTACTCCGGGGTTACTGAAGCTTTCTTT. It encodes CASSYSGVTEAFF.